Listed below are T cell receptor beta chains from one sample, sequenced in a study of immune evolution from preneoplasia to lung adenocarcinoma. Sequencing used immunoSEQ multiplex PCR; TCRdb keeps in-frame clones, though not all of them. The sample records around 7,000 clones, just under 75% being singletons. The sequenced sample consisted of FFPE atypical adenomatous hyperplasia tissue from the lung. Receptors were obtained from a donor of 70 years or more with lung adenocarcinoma. Some clones in this sample may be carry-over from other donors' samples. Each CDR3 is given without its conserved first and last residue. Each record gives: J gene, V gene, CDR3 protein.

j_gene: -; v_gene: TRBV10-3; CDR3aa: AISESTPGDEQY
j_gene: TRBJ2-3; v_gene: TRBV11-3; CDR3aa: ASSLAGTSGDTQY
j_gene: TRBJ1-1; v_gene: TRBV5-1; CDR3aa: ASSARTANTEAF
j_gene: TRBJ1-3; v_gene: TRBV11-3; CDR3aa: ASSPHALSGNTIY
j_gene: TRBJ2-5; v_gene: TRBV7-2; CDR3aa: ASSPDRGAETQY
j_gene: TRBJ1-1; v_gene: TRBV5-1; CDR3aa: ASSPTGGNDWGTEAF
j_gene: TRBJ2-2; v_gene: TRBV10-1; CDR3aa: ASSQSGGASTGELF
j_gene: TRBJ1-5; v_gene: TRBV18; CDR3aa: ASSPGQGDQPQH
j_gene: TRBJ1-2; v_gene: TRBV4-2; CDR3aa: ASSQEGAGKVYGYT
j_gene: TRBJ2-1; v_gene: TRBV30; CDR3aa: AWKPVVHEQF
j_gene: TRBJ1-1; v_gene: TRBV18; CDR3aa: ASSPRGNTEAF
j_gene: TRBJ1-1; v_gene: TRBV18; CDR3aa: ASSPPSRGSNTEAF
j_gene: TRBJ2-7; v_gene: TRBV6-6; CDR3aa: ASSSPGGQEEQY
j_gene: TRBJ1-2; v_gene: TRBV6-1; CDR3aa: ASSEGRPWDYGYT
j_gene: TRBJ1-1; v_gene: TRBV5-6; CDR3aa: ASSFQGHEAF
j_gene: TRBJ1-3; v_gene: TRBV5-1; CDR3aa: ASSLSENSGNTIY
j_gene: TRBJ1-1; v_gene: TRBV30; CDR3aa: AWRSTQGLTEAF
j_gene: TRBJ2-1; v_gene: TRBV25-1; CDR3aa: ASRPSGQYNEQF
j_gene: TRBJ2-7; v_gene: TRBV9; CDR3aa: ASSTGTNPYEQY
j_gene: TRBJ2-5; v_gene: TRBV29-1; CDR3aa: SVGQAGGTGETQY
j_gene: TRBJ2-7; v_gene: TRBV7-8; CDR3aa: ASSFITGFYEQY
j_gene: TRBJ2-7; v_gene: TRBV7-8; CDR3aa: ASSSLAGDYEQY
j_gene: TRBJ1-5; v_gene: TRBV19; CDR3aa: ASSPPNRGSGPQH
j_gene: TRBJ1-6; v_gene: TRBV6-5; CDR3aa: ASSTTGTGNSPLH
j_gene: TRBJ1-5; v_gene: TRBV29-1; CDR3aa: SVEKGAGQPQH
j_gene: TRBJ1-2; v_gene: TRBV29-1; CDR3aa: SVEAGGGGYT
j_gene: -; v_gene: TRBV30; CDR3aa: AWSVLGGQGNQPQY
j_gene: TRBJ1-1; v_gene: TRBV11-2; CDR3aa: ASSGGLGTEAF
j_gene: TRBJ2-1; v_gene: TRBV19; CDR3aa: ASQIRQDNEQF
j_gene: TRBJ1-6; v_gene: TRBV9; CDR3aa: ASSGSRLYSPLH
j_gene: TRBJ1-2; v_gene: TRBV27; CDR3aa: ASSLGGQGANYGYT
j_gene: TRBJ2-7; v_gene: TRBV19; CDR3aa: ASSPAAGPTYEQY
j_gene: TRBJ2-4; v_gene: TRBV14; CDR3aa: ASSQDRKGSIQY
j_gene: TRBJ2-7; v_gene: TRBV9; CDR3aa: ASSQRALHGQGPTYEQY
j_gene: TRBJ2-4; v_gene: TRBV6-6; CDR3aa: ASRSQGSGKNIQY
j_gene: TRBJ1-5; v_gene: TRBV30; CDR3aa: AWSANRNQPQH
j_gene: TRBJ2-1; v_gene: TRBV6-5; CDR3aa: ASSPRGDEQF
j_gene: TRBJ1-1; v_gene: TRBV7-3; CDR3aa: ASTLQIGDTEAF
j_gene: TRBJ1-2; v_gene: TRBV7-9; CDR3aa: ASSDPGQGILRGYT
j_gene: TRBJ1-2; v_gene: TRBV7-2; CDR3aa: ASSPSPYREPQYGYT
j_gene: TRBJ1-1; v_gene: TRBV4-3; CDR3aa: ASSQEQGLTEAF
j_gene: TRBJ2-1; v_gene: TRBV10-1; CDR3aa: ASSAGLVGNEQF
j_gene: TRBJ2-7; v_gene: TRBV18; CDR3aa: ASSPLDSGPYEQY
j_gene: TRBJ1-1; v_gene: TRBV19; CDR3aa: ASSIVGVSVRNTEAF
j_gene: TRBJ2-5; v_gene: TRBV15; CDR3aa: ATSREGAGGRLGQY
j_gene: TRBJ1-4; v_gene: TRBV30; CDR3aa: AWSRSLYEKLF
j_gene: TRBJ1-2; v_gene: TRBV4-1; CDR3aa: ASRQTERDLGGYT
j_gene: TRBJ2-7; v_gene: TRBV7-6; CDR3aa: ASSLNPDGIYEQY
j_gene: TRBJ2-2; v_gene: TRBV16; CDR3aa: ASSQTSTGELF
j_gene: TRBJ2-5; v_gene: TRBV7-9; CDR3aa: ASSPGYREMETQY
j_gene: TRBJ2-1; v_gene: TRBV2; CDR3aa: ASREGQGNNEQF
j_gene: TRBJ2-2; v_gene: TRBV6-1; CDR3aa: ASSEVPRTGELF